These 22 T cell receptor beta chains came from one sample sequenced in a study of beta chain features in type 1 diabetes. General observations from the study: The study found moderately but significantly shorter TCRB CDR3s in all four CD4+ subsets of Type 1 diabetes patients.

Their antigens are not known. TCRB transcripts that were expressed got sequenced, as all of the isolated RNA had been reverse transcribed. Repertoires were generated with immunoSEQ multiplex PCR, while TCRdb's copy carries only in-frame clones and drops some. The sample shows some 660,000 clones, over 13% of them seen only once. Sample: naive CD4+ T cells from blood. These TCRs come from a man aged 18-30 years with type 1 diabetes.

This clone has just a few counts. The gene calls are TRBV25-1 and TRBJ2-5; D may be TRBD2 (5 bases). The J call is in doubt because the DNA end fits TRBJ2-7 better. The germline gives CDR1 MGHDK, CDR2 SYGVNS. CDR3 length equals 13 residues. Here the CDR3 DNA reads TGTGCCAGCAGTGCCTATGAGGGAAACGAGCAGTACTTC. This gives the protein CASSAYEGNEQYF.

This clone was observed a handful of times. The V call is TRBV28, the J call TRBJ1-2, with TRBD1 matching over 11 bases. The CDR3 consists of 15 residues. Germline trimming cut 4 bases from V and 4 bases from J; bases unmatched to any gene: 5. Per the germline V gene, CDR1 is MDHEN and CDR2 is SYDVKM. As DNA, the CDR3 is TGTGCCAGCAGTTCCGGGGGACAGGGGGTCTATGGCTACACCTTC. This encodes CASSSGGQGVYGYTF.

This clone came up a few times. V is TRBV29-1 and J is TRBJ2-5; D ambiguous. The V end was cut by 1 base, the J end by 5 bases, with 23 bases between. CDR3 size: 17 residues. The germline CDR1 and CDR2 sequences are SQVTM and ANQGSEA. The CDR3 sequence: CSVEAARVGRSQETQYF. CDR3 nucleotides: TGCAGCGTTGAAGCCGCCCGGGTCGGACGAAGCCAGGAGACCCAGTACTTC. Based on the CDR3 plus reference TRBV29-1 and TRBJ2-5, the full variable domain is SAVISQKPSRDICQRGTSLTIQCQVDSQVTMMFWYRQQPGQSLTLIATANQGSEATYESGFVIDKFPISRPNLTFSTLTVSNMSPEDSSIYLCSVEAARVGRSQETQYFGPGTRLLVL.

This clone occurred a few times. The chain is built from TRBV27 and TRBJ1-2; D perhaps matches TRBD1 (5 bases). The CDR3 contains 14 residues. The germline V gene has CDR1 MNHEY and CDR2 SMNVEV (reference sequence). V was shortened by 0 bases and J by 8 bases, with 13 bases between the two germline ends. The CDR3 DNA is TGTGCCAGCAGTTTATCATCGAGAGGGGACGGCTACACCTTC. Translation: CASSLSSRGDGYTF.

This chain joins TRBV4-3 and TRBJ2-7; D is unclear. The CDR3 is 14 amino acids. V was pared by 1 base and J by 4 bases, with 11 bases between. Germline-derived CDR1 and CDR2 are LGHNA and YSLEER. CDR3 loop: CASSQAERSYEQYF. The CDR3, as DNA: TGCGCCAGCAGCCAAGCCGAACGGAGTTACGAGCAGTACTTC.

The table lists this clone with a few counts. This chain connects TRBV29-1 to TRBJ1-1; no clear D gene. V lost 2 bases and J 1 base, leaving 8 bases between the germline ends. Per germline, CDR1 SQVTM and CDR2 ANQGSEA. The CDR3 runs 13 residues. CDR3 DNA sequence: TGCAGCGTTGAATTGACGGGGAACACTGAAGCTTTCTTT. Translating gives CSVELTGNTEAFF.

The chain is built from TRBV28 and TRBJ2-7; D remains unclear. With 5 bases removed from V and 3 bases from J, the gap between germline ends came to 14 bases. Germline loops: CDR1 MDHEN, CDR2 SYDVKM. The CDR3 extends over 14 amino acids. The CDR3 bases are TGTGCCAGCAGTCCTGGTTGGGGTCTCTACGAGCAGTACTTC. It codes for CASSPGWGLYEQYF. Filled out from reference TRBV28 and TRBJ2-7, the complete variable domain reads DVKVTQSSRYLVKRTGEKVFLECVQDMDHENMFWYRQDPGLGLRLIYFSYDVKMKEKGDIPEGYSVSREKKERFSLILESASTNQTSMYLCASSPGWGLYEQYFGPGTRLTVT.

This clone turned up a few times. The V call is TRBV7-9, the J call TRBJ2-7, with D possibly TRBD2 on 5 matching bases. The CDR3 loop spans 14 amino acids. Trimming shortened V by 7 bases and J by 6 bases, and 19 bases separated the two germline ends. Looked up from germline, CDR1 is SEHNR and CDR2 is FQNEAQ (reference sequence). The CDR3 here is CASNTGKYPSEQYF. CDR3 sequence (DNA): TGTGCCAGCAACACCGGGAAGTACCCCTCCGAGCAGTACTTC.

About this clone itself: Other DNA sequences in the sample encode the same CDR3. The gene calls are TRBV5-1 and TRBJ2-5; 9 bases line up with TRBD1. The CDR3 is 14 amino acids. V dropped 0 bases and J dropped 3; count of bases not matched to a gene: 0. Germline V CDR1 and CDR2: SGHRS, YFSETQ. CDR3 bases: TGCGCCAGCAGCTTGGGGACAGGGGAAGAGACCCAGTACTTC. Translated, it gives CASSLGTGEETQYF.

V usage is TRBV21-1 and J usage is TRBJ2-7; TRBD1 was called by the table and not checked on the DNA. TRBV21-1 is reported as a pseudogene. The CDR3 has 13 residues. CDR3: CASSSRQFGEQYF. The CDR3 nucleotides are TGTGCCAGCAGCAGCAGACAGTTTGGCGAGCAGTACTTC.

In its sample, this clone was seen a few times. V gene TRBV30 combines with J gene TRBJ2-6; the D call may be TRBD1 or TRBD2 (5 bases each). The CDR3 is 18 residues long. From germline, CDR1 is GTSNPN and CDR2 SVGIG (reference sequence). The V gene lost 2 bases and the J gene lost 0 bases, with 17 bases spanning the gap. CDR3 protein: CAWSIFGALGSGANVLTF. In nucleotides, the CDR3 is TGTGCCTGGAGTATATTCGGGGCCCTTGGCTCTGGGGCCAACGTCCTGACTTTC.

The rearrangement links TRBV29-1 to TRBJ2-7; TRBD1 agrees at 9 bases. Germline lookup yields CDR1 SQVTM and CDR2 ANQGSEA. This CDR3 region has 13 residues. Trimming at V came to 5 bases and at J to 4 bases, leaving 6 bases not matched to a gene. CDR3: CSVPSTGGYEQYF. The CDR3 coding sequence is TGCAGCGTTCCATCGACAGGGGGGTACGAGCAGTACTTC.

The table lists this clone with a few counts. J is TRBJ2-1 and V is TRBV7-9; no clear D gene. Germline V CDR1 and CDR2: SEHNR, FQNEAQ (reference sequence). V dropped 2 bases and J dropped 6 bases, with 8 bases sitting between them. The CDR3 runs 13 residues. The CDR3 loop reads CASSLLLLNEQFF. CDR3 nucleotide sequence: TGTGCCAGCAGCTTATTACTACTCAATGAGCAGTTCTTC.

This clone was detected only a few times. The V call is TRBV30, the J call TRBJ2-1; D possibly uses TRBD1 or TRBD2 (5 bases each). This CDR3 spans 12 amino acids. Per the germline V gene, CDR1 is GTSNPN and CDR2 is SVGIG (reference sequence). Trimming cost V 0 bases and J 16 bases, with 16 bases left between them. The DNA of the CDR3 is TGTGCCTGGAGTGTAGAGGGGCCTGGGAAATTCTTC. It yields the protein CAWSVEGPGKFF.

This clone was detected only once. This chain uses TRBV5-4 with TRBJ2-5; 7 bases line up with TRBD1. The CDR3 consists of 12 residues. Trimming at V came to 6 bases and at J to 5 bases, leaving 4 bases not matched to a gene. Germline values: CDR1 SGHNT, CDR2 YYREEE (reference sequence). This CDR3 is CASNRGEETQYF. The CDR3 DNA is TGTGCCAGCAACAGGGGCGAGGAGACCCAGTACTTC.

The rearrangement joins TRBV5-6 to TRBJ2-2; D is undetermined. Trimming removed 4 bases from V and 1 base from J, with 11 bases in between. CDR1 is SGHDT, CDR2 YYEEEE, per germline. The CDR3 is 15 amino acids. The CDR3 DNA sequence: TGTGCCAGCAGCCCGAACACATTGAACACCGGGGAGCTGTTTTTT. Translation: CASSPNTLNTGELFF.

CDR3 DNA: TGTGCCAGCAGCGGCGGTGGGGCTGGCGAGCAGTACTTC. It translates to CASSGGGAGEQYF. The chain combines TRBV25-1 with TRBJ2-7, with D perhaps matching TRBD1 (5 bases). The CDR3 runs 13 residues. Germline V gives CDR1 MGHDK, CDR2 SYGVNS. Trimming stripped 6 bases from V and 6 bases from J, with 15 bases between.

Only a few counts were recorded for this clone. The chain recombines TRBV29-1 with TRBJ2-1; 7 bases match TRBD2. There are 16 residues in the CDR3. The junction had 9 bases not matched to a gene; V was cut back by 1 base and J by 3 bases. Germline assignment: CDR1 SQVTM and CDR2 ANQGSEA. Here the CDR3 DNA reads TGCAGCGTTGAAGTCCGGACTAGGCTACGCTACAATGAGCAGTTCTTC. The encoded protein is CSVEVRTRLRYNEQFF.

The chain has TRBV4-2 and TRBJ2-1, with D unclear. Trimming stripped 0 bases from V and 3 bases from J, with 12 bases between. In germline, CDR1 is LGHNA, CDR2 YNFKEQ. The CDR3 length is 16 residues. CDR3 sequence reads: CASSQDGARNYNEQFF. In nucleotides, the CDR3 is TGTGCCAGCAGCCAAGATGGAGCACGGAACTACAATGAGCAGTTCTTC.

This chain links TRBV5-5 with TRBJ2-4; TRBD2 matches at 8 bases. V trimming: 4 bases; J trimming: 9 bases; junction bases outside the gene matches: 9. CDR1 SGHKS and CDR2 YYEKEE come from the germline V gene (reference sequence). This CDR3 is built from 14 residues. The DNA of the CDR3 is TGTGCCAGCAGCCTGGGACTAGGCGTTGGCATTCAGTACTTC. This gives the protein CASSLGLGVGIQYF.

This clone was seen a handful of times. CDR3: CASMPTVNTEAFF. CDR3 DNA sequence: TGTGCCAGCATGCCTACGGTGAACACTGAAGCTTTCTTT. The chain combines TRBV6-5 with TRBJ1-1; D is ambiguous. Between the trimmed V and J ends, which lost 7 bases and 0 bases, there was a span of 9 bases. Germline V lookup: CDR1 MNHEY, CDR2 SVGAGI. The CDR3 runs to 13 residues.

The J gene is TRBJ2-7, the V gene TRBV4-3; 7 nucleotides align to TRBD1. The CDR3 covers 15 residues. The ends lost 3 bases at V and 2 bases at J; junction bases unmatched: 7. Germline V gene sequence: CDR1 LGHNA, CDR2 YSLEER. Here the CDR3 DNA reads TGCGCCAGCAGCCAGGCCCGGGACAGTCCCTACGAGCAGTACTTC. It specifies CASSQARDSPYEQYF.